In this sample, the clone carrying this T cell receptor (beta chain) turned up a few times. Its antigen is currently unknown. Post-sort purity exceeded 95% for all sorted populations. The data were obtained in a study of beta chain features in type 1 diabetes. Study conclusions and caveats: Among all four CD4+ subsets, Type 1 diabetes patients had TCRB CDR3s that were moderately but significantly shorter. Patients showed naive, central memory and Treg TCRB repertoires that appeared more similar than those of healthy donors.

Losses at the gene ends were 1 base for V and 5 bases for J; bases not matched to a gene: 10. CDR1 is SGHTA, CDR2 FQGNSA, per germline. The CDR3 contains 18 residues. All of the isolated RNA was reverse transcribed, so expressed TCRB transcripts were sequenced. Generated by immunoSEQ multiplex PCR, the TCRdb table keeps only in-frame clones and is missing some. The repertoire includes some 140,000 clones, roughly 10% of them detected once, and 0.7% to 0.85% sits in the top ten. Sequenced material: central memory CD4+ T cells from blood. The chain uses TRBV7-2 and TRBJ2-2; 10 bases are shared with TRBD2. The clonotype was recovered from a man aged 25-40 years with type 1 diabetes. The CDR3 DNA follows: TGTGCCAGCAGCTTAGGTTCCAGCGGGGGGGCCGGAACCGGGGAGCTGTTTTTT. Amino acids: CASSLGSSGGAGTGELFF.